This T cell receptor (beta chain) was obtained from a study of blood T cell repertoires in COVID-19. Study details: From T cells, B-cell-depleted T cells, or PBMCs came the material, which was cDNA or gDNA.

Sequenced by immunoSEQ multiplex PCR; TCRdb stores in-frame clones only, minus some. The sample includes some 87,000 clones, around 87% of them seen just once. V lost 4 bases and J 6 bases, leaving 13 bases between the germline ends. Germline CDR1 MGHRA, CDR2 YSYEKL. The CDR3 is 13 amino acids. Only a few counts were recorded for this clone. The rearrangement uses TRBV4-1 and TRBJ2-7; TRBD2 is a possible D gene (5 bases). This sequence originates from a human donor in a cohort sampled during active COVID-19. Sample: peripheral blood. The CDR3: CASSPRGLGEQYF. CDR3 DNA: TGCGCCAGCAGCCCGAGAGGACTGGGCGAGCAGTACTTC.